One TCR beta chain is described in this entry. Antigen specificity is unknown. A second PCR of roughly 6 to 12 cycles used a sample-barcoded 5' primer and a J-beta primer mix. MiXCR, applied by TCRdb to the 5' RACE reads, yields one record per CDR3 protein. This sample has some 550,000 distinct CDR3 sequences, with around half found just once. The CDR3 loop spans 13 amino acids. Per germline, CDR1 SGHAT and CDR2 FQNNGV. Trimming took off 5 bases at V and 7 bases at J, with 11 bases between the two ends. The data originate from a study of blood T cells in healthy people across ages. General study results and limits: Calculation of diversity from one million T cells yielded estimates considered to be underestimates.

The genes are TRBV11-2 and TRBJ1-4; D gene ambiguous. Sequencing was carried out using blood. The sequence was obtained from an elderly man in good health. The CDR3 bases are TGTGCCAGCAGCCGCGGGCCGTTTGAAAAACTGTTTTTT. It is translated as CASSRGPFEKLFF.